Presented here are 11 T cell receptor beta chains from one specimen sequenced in a study of cytomegalovirus exposure and HLA in healthy donors. Primers: 60 Vbeta forward and 13 Jbeta reverse. Generated by immunoSEQ multiplex PCR, the TCRdb table keeps only in-frame clones and is missing some. The sample has fewer than 200,000 clones; 12% are singletons. Sequencing used PBMCs. The origin of the receptors is a man in his fifties or sixties in good health and CMV-seropositive.

This clone appeared a few times. The chain recombines TRBV7-8 with TRBJ2-1; D call uncertain. Germline CDR1 reads SGHVS; CDR2 reads FQNEAQ. The germline V and J ends were trimmed by 1 base and 4 bases, with 8 bases remaining between them. CDR3 size: 14 residues. The CDR3 here is CASSLVTEYNEQFF. The CDR3 bases are TGTGCCAGCAGCTTAGTAACAGAATACAATGAGCAGTTCTTC.

J is TRBJ2-5 and V is TRBV14; possible D gene TRBD1, 6 bases. The germline gives CDR1 SGHDN, CDR2 FVKESK. V lost 1 base to trimming and J lost 4 bases, with 7 bases between them. The CDR3 consists of 13 residues. As DNA, the CDR3 is TGTGCCAGCAGCCAAGTAGGGGGAGAGACCCAGTACTTC. This encodes CASSQVGGETQYF.

The chain joins TRBV27 to TRBJ1-5; the D is unclear. This CDR3 has 13 residues. With 6 bases removed from V and 5 bases from J, the gap between germline ends came to 11 bases. Germline V gene data show CDR1 as MNHEY and CDR2 as SMNVEV (reference sequence). The DNA for the CDR3 is TGTGCCAGCAGCTCACAGAGGGATCAGCCCCAGCATTTT. Amino acids: CASSSQRDQPQHF.

This clone was seen a handful of times. The rearrangement joins TRBV28 to TRBJ1-1; D uncertain. V lost 7 bases to trimming and J lost 7 bases, with 19 bases between them. The CDR3 totals 14 residues. Germline V CDR1 and CDR2: MDHEN, SYDVKM. CDR3 sequence reads: CASTPPGRTFEAFF. CDR3 DNA: TGTGCCAGCACCCCCCCGGGGAGAACGTTTGAAGCTTTCTTT.

The chain links TRBV9 to TRBJ2-2; maybe TRBD1 (6 bases). Trimming took 1 base from V and 0 from J, leaving 7 bases between them. Germline V lookup: CDR1 SGDLS, CDR2 YYNGEE. The CDR3 length is 15 residues. The CDR3 loop is CASSVYRANTGELFF. CDR3 nucleotide sequence: TGTGCCAGCAGCGTATACAGGGCGAACACCGGGGAGCTGTTTTTT.

This chain uses TRBV4-1 with TRBJ2-3, with 8 bases matching TRBD1. CDR1 and CDR2 (germline): MGHRA, YSYEKL. Trimming at V came to 3 bases and at J to 3 bases, leaving 5 bases not matched to a gene. This CDR3 comprises 15 residues. The CDR3 nucleotides are TGCGCCAGCAGCCATCAGGACAGGGAAACAGATACGCAGTATTTT. Protein: CASSHQDRETDTQYF.

The sample holds a few counts of this clone. The chain joins TRBV7-6 to TRBJ1-1; D unresolved. V dropped 6 bases and J dropped 4 bases, with 12 bases sitting between them. CDR1 and CDR2 (germline): SGHVS, FNYEAQ. The CDR3 totals 13 residues. This CDR3 is CASSGVAGTEAFF. Here the CDR3 DNA reads TGTGCCAGCAGTGGGGTGGCGGGCACTGAAGCTTTCTTT.

The chain joins TRBV7-9 to TRBJ2-3; tentatively, D is TRBD2 (7 bases). Germline CDR1 SEHNR, CDR2 FQNEAQ (reference sequence). The CDR3 runs 15 residues. Trimming took 5 bases from V and 5 from J, leaving 17 bases between them. The CDR3 DNA reads as TGTGCCAGCAGCCCCCGGCGGGGGCTGGGAGATACGCAGTATTTT. It is translated as CASSPRRGLGDTQYF.

The V gene is TRBV5-1, the J gene TRBJ2-5; D perhaps matches TRBD1 (6 bases). The V end lost 3 bases, the J end lost 2 bases, and 8 bases lay between the germline ends. CDR1 and CDR2 from the germline V gene are SGHRS and YFSETQ. The CDR3 consists of 13 residues. CDR3 bases: TGCGCCAGCAGCTCAGGACAGCAAGAGACCCAGTACTTC. It codes for CASSSGQQETQYF.

The table lists this clone with a few counts. The chain combines TRBV7-2 with TRBJ2-7; 9 bases map to TRBD1. V lost 5 bases and J lost 2; bases outside the gene matches: 4. The CDR3 is made up of 14 amino acids. Germline CDR1 is SGHTA and CDR2 is FQGNSA. The CDR3 DNA reads as TGTGCCAGCAGCGTAACAGGGGGCCCCTACGAGCAGTACGTC. Amino acid sequence: CASSVTGGPYEQYV.

The chain is built from TRBV18 and TRBJ2-4, with 8 nucleotides matching TRBD1. This CDR3 comprises 16 residues. Germline trimming cut 3 bases from V and 7 bases from J; bases unmatched to any gene: 11. CDR1 and CDR2 (germline): KGHSH, LQKENI. The CDR3 reads CASSPLGQGTRNIQYF. The CDR3 DNA is TGTGCCAGCTCACCTTTAGGACAGGGCACGAGGAACATTCAGTACTTC.